These T cell receptor beta chains were read from a single sample in a study of shared clonotypes between healthy human individuals. This table comes from immunoSEQ multiplex PCR, and its TCRdb copy is limited to in-frame clones, with some not included. The top ten hold 0.52% of the sample, which has over 850,000 clones, 78% seen once. Sequencing used memory CD4+ T cells from PBMCs. The source of these receptors is a man between 18 and 29 years old in good health. Some clones in this sample may be carry-over from other donors' samples. Each CDR3 is given with its conserved first and last residue. Fields, in order: J gene, D gene, clone size, V gene, CDR3 protein, CDR3 DNA. D genes are given only for firm matches. Size tells how often a clone was seen (once, few, many) or the class of an expanded clone, and some rows leave it out.

J: TRBJ2-7
D: TRBD1
size: -
V: TRBV7-3
CDR3: CASSFQQGAPYEQYF
DNA: TGTGCCAGCAGCTTCCAACAGGGGGCCCCTTACGAGCAGTACTTC

J: TRBJ2-7
D: TRBD2
size: -
V: TRBV28
CDR3: CASSPGLAGGPVEQYF
DNA: TGTGCCAGCAGCCCGGGACTAGCGGGAGGGCCGGTCGAGCAGTACTTC

J: TRBJ2-7
D: -
size: few
V: TRBV4-3
CDR3: CASSPYSGYEQYF
DNA: TGCGCCAGCAGCCCGTACAGCGGGTACGAGCAGTACTTC

J: TRBJ2-1
D: TRBD2
size: few
V: TRBV18
CDR3: CASSQWRQAEREGYNEQFF
DNA: TGTGCCAGCTCACAGTGGAGGCAGGCCGAGCGGGAGGGATACAATGAGCAGTTCTTC

J: TRBJ2-4
D: -
size: few
V: TRBV11-2
CDR3: CASSLRGIQYF
DNA: TGTGCCAGCAGCTTGAGAGGCATTCAGTACTTC

J: TRBJ2-5
D: TRBD2
size: -
V: TRBV27
CDR3: CASKELAVETQYF
DNA: TGTGCCAGCAAGGAACTAGCGGTGGAGACCCAGTACTTC

J: TRBJ2-5
D: -
size: once
V: TRBV6-6
CDR3: CASSYSGQQETQYF
DNA: TGTGCCAGCAGTTACTCTGGCCAGCAAGAGACCCAGTACTTC

J: TRBJ2-7
D: -
size: -
V: TRBV29-1
CDR3: CSVRGVGEPEQYF
DNA: TGCAGCGTCCGCGGTGTGGGAGAACCCGAGCAGTACTTC

J: TRBJ1-5
D: -
size: -
V: TRBV18
CDR3: CASSPGLNQPQHF
DNA: TGTGCCAGCTCACCAGGCCTTAATCAGCCCCAGCATTTT

J: TRBJ2-7
D: TRBD2
size: -
V: TRBV29-1
CDR3: CSVVRTSGTEQYF
DNA: TGCAGCGTTGTCCGGACTAGCGGGACCGAGCAGTACTTC

J: TRBJ2-5
D: -
size: -
V: TRBV2
CDR3: CASGGWTQETQYF
DNA: TGTGCCAGTGGGGGGTGGACTCAGGAGACCCAGTACTTC

J: TRBJ2-5
D: TRBD1
size: -
V: TRBV6-4
CDR3: CASSPGGFMGETQYF
DNA: TGTGCCAGCAGTCCAGGGGGTTTCATGGGAGAGACCCAGTACTTC

J: TRBJ2-5
D: TRBD2
size: -
V: TRBV5-1
CDR3: CASRAGGNQETQYF
DNA: TGCGCCAGCAGGGCGGGAGGGAACCAAGAGACCCAGTACTTC

J: TRBJ2-7
D: TRBD1
size: few
V: TRBV2
CDR3: CASSEATGGSYEQYF
DNA: TGTGCCAGCAGTGAAGCCACAGGGGGCTCCTACGAGCAGTACTTC

J: TRBJ1-5
D: -
size: few
V: TRBV30
CDR3: CAWSGGEDQPQHF
DNA: TGTGCCTGGAGTGGAGGGGAGGATCAGCCCCAGCATTTT

J: TRBJ1-5
D: -
size: -
V: TRBV27
CDR3: CASSAQRQGNQPQHF
DNA: TGTGCCAGCAGTGCACAGAGGCAGGGCAATCAGCCCCAGCATTTT

J: TRBJ2-3
D: -
size: -
V: TRBV5-1
CDR3: CASSLDGKGTDTQYF
DNA: TGCGCCAGCAGCTTGGACGGGAAGGGCACAGATACGCAGTATTTT

J: TRBJ2-5
D: -
size: -
V: TRBV10-3
CDR3: CAISGRQEETQYF
DNA: TGTGCCATCAGTGGTAGACAGGAAGAGACCCAGTACTTC

J: TRBJ2-4
D: TRBD2
size: -
V: TRBV19
CDR3: CASSMDSGGKNIQYF
DNA: TGTGCCAGTAGTATGGACTCGGGGGGCAAAAACATTCAGTACTTC